Sequencing of this TCR beta chain was carried out in a study of blood T cell repertoires in COVID-19. At the level of the study: Donors in the United States, Italy and Spain gave samples during acute or convalescent COVID-19. PBMCs, B-cell-depleted T cells, or T cells provided the cDNA or gDNA that made up the material.

Authors' methods: Quantification of nucleated cells was approximated via reference gene primer amplification. Assay: immunoSEQ multiplex PCR; the TCRdb copy retains only in-frame clones and omits some. The DNA was the basis for D and trimming; V, J and clone size are from that table. Among around 67,000 clones listed, around 87% were seen once. Ten or more counts support this clone. This CDR3 spans 11 amino acids. Germline V CDR1 and CDR2: DFQATT, SNEGSKA (reference sequence). V was trimmed by 5 bases and J by 10 bases, leaving 11 bases between them. This receptor was identified in a man aged 50 to 60 with active COVID-19. The source material was peripheral blood. The J gene is TRBJ1-4, the V gene TRBV20-1, with a weak D call TRBD1 (6 bases). The CDR3, as DNA: TGCAGTGCTGGGGACACCGCAAAACTGTTTTTT. Translation gives CSAGDTAKLFF.